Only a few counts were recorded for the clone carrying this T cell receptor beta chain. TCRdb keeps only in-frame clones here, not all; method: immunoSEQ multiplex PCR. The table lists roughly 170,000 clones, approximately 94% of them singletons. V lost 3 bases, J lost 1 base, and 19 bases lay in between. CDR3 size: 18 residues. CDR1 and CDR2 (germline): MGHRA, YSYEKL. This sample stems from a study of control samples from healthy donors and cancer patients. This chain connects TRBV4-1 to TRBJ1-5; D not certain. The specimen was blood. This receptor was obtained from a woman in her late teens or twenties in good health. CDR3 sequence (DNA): TGCGCCAGCAGCCACCCCGGTCTGGGCGGGAAGAGCAATCAGCCCCAGCATTTT. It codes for CASSHPGLGGKSNQPQHF.